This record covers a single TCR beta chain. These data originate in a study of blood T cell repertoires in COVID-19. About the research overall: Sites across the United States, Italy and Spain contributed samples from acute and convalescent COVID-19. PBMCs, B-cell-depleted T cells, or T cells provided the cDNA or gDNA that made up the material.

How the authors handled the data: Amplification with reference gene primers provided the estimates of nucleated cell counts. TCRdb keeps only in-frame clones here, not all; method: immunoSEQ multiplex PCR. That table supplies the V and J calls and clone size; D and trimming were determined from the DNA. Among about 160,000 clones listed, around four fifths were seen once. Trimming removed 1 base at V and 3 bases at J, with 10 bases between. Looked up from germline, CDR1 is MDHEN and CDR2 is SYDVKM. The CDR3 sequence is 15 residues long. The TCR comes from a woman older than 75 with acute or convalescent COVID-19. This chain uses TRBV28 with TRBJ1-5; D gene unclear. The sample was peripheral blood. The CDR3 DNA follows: TGTGCCAGCAGTTTATCCCCAGGCAACAATCAGCCCCAGCATTTT. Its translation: CASSLSPGNNQPQHF.